This entry lists 24 T cell receptor beta chains sequenced from one sample in a study of CD8 T cells in Susac syndrome. About 0.45 to 1 ug RNA was reverse transcribed with random hexamers. TCRdb called the immunoSEQ multiplex PCR reads again in MiXCR, with one record for every CDR3 protein. This table has some 140,000 distinct CDR3 sequences, roughly 94% appearing once. The material sequenced was CD8+ T cells from PBMCs. These receptors were taken from a human donor with Susac syndrome.

The V and J genes are TRBV2 and TRBJ1-2; D is ambiguous. Germline CDR1 SNHLY, CDR2 FYNNEI. Between the trimmed V and J ends, which lost 6 bases and 8 bases, there was a span of 16 bases. The CDR3 covers 13 residues. CDR3 region: CASSARPEGGYTF. The CDR3 region has the DNA TGTGCCAGCAGCGCCCGTCCGGAGGGAGGCTACACCTTC.

This clonotype was counted a single time. V is TRBV5-6 and J is TRBJ2-6; D call uncertain. This CDR3 has 12 residues. The ends were cut back, 3 bases at V and 11 bases at J, with 9 bases in the middle. Germline V gene sequence: CDR1 SGHDT, CDR2 YYEEEE. The CDR3 DNA sequence: TGTGCCAGCAGCTCCCCGGGCGACGTCCTGACTTTC. Translating gives CASSSPGDVLTF.

The J gene is TRBJ2-2, the V gene TRBV6-5, with 15 bases lining up with TRBD2. This CDR3 has 13 residues. The germline V gene encodes CDR1 MNHEY and CDR2 SVGAGI. The V gene end was trimmed by 2 bases and the J gene end by 15 bases; junction bases not matched to a gene: 1. CDR3 residues: CASSYGTSGRMFF. The CDR3, as DNA: TGTGCCAGCAGTTACGGGACTAGCGGGAGGATGTTTTTT.

The chain employs TRBV7-9 and TRBJ2-3; D perhaps matches TRBD2 (6 bases). The CDR3 consists of 14 residues. Per the germline V gene, CDR1 is SEHNR and CDR2 is FQNEAQ (reference sequence). Trimming removed 3 bases at V and 2 bases at J, with 9 bases between. The CDR3 coding sequence is TGTGCCAGCAGCTTCGGCGGGAACACAGATACGCAGTATTTT. Its translation: CASSFGGNTDTQYF.

V is TRBV24-1 and J is TRBJ1-1, with a tentative D call TRBD1 (6 bases). The CDR3 is 13 amino acids. Germline V gene data show CDR1 as KGHDR and CDR2 as SFDVKD. Deletions cut 7 bases from V and 4 bases from J, with 12 bases between. CDR3 protein: CATRDSISTEAFF. CDR3 sequence (DNA): TGTGCCACCAGGGACAGTATAAGCACTGAAGCTTTCTTT.

V is TRBV20-1 and J is TRBJ1-2; D unclear. The CDR3 length is 11 residues. Trimming took 1 base from V and 6 from J, leaving 6 bases between them. Germline CDR1 DFQATT, CDR2 SNEGSKA (reference sequence). The CDR3 here is CSARAWDGYTF. The CDR3 nucleotides are TGCAGTGCTAGAGCTTGGGATGGCTACACCTTC.

This chain joins TRBV20-1 and TRBJ2-7, with D possibly TRBD1 on 6 matching bases. Trimming stripped 3 bases from V and 2 bases from J, with 14 bases between. Per the germline V gene, CDR1 is DFQATT and CDR2 is SNEGSKA (reference sequence). The CDR3 covers 14 residues. CDR3 DNA: TGCAGTGCTAGTCGATCCCACAGGGCCTACGAGCAGTACTTC. It translates to CSASRSHRAYEQYF.

The chain couples TRBV3-1 to TRBJ2-3, with D possibly being TRBD2 (6 bases). From germline, CDR1 is LGHDT and CDR2 YNNKEL (reference sequence). The ends were cut back, 3 bases at V and 1 base at J, with 20 bases in the middle. The CDR3 has 18 residues. The CDR3 protein is CASSHPSWFGSRTDTQYF. The CDR3 DNA follows: TGTGCCAGCAGCCATCCGAGCTGGTTCGGGAGCCGCACAGATACGCAGTATTTT.

The chain combines TRBV30 with TRBJ2-7; the D gene could be TRBD1 or TRBD2 (5 bases each). Between the trimmed V and J ends, which lost 7 bases and 3 bases, there was a span of 13 bases. CDR1 and CDR2 (germline): GTSNPN, SVGIG (reference sequence). CDR3 size: 12 residues. The CDR3, as DNA: TGTGCCTCGGTCTGGGGGAGCTACGAGCAGTACTTC. Translating gives CASVWGSYEQYF.

This chain connects TRBV12-3 or TRBV12-4 to TRBJ1-2; D ambiguous. Trimming cost V 11 bases and J 4 bases, with 11 bases left between them. The CDR3 totals 11 residues. CDR3 sequence: CAGPRFYGYTF. The CDR3 DNA is TGTGCCGGCCCAAGGTTCTATGGCTACACCTTC.

The V and J genes are TRBV18 and TRBJ2-7; D call uncertain. The ends were cut back, 1 base at V and 3 bases at J, with 7 bases in the middle. This CDR3 spans 13 amino acids. Germline-derived CDR1 and CDR2 are KGHSH and LQKENI. The DNA for the CDR3 is TGTGCCAGCTCACCACGGGCCGACTACGAGCAGTACTTC. It encodes CASSPRADYEQYF.

The chain carries TRBV9 and TRBJ2-3; no definite D call. Trimming left V 0 bases short and J 6 bases short, with 11 bases between. The length of the CDR3 is 14 residues. Looked up from germline, CDR1 is SGDLS and CDR2 is YYNGEE. CDR3 protein: CASSVVDERDTQYF. In nucleotides, the CDR3 is TGTGCCAGCAGCGTAGTAGACGAGAGGGATACGCAGTATTTT. Combining the CDR3 with reference TRBV9 and TRBJ2-3 gives the whole variable domain DSGVTQTPKHLITATGQRVTLRCSPRSGDLSVYWYQQSLDQGLQFLIQYYNGEERAKGNILERFSAQQFPDLHSELNLSSLELGDSALYFCASSVVDERDTQYFGPGTRLTVL.

The V and J genes are TRBV7-8 and TRBJ2-3, with D perhaps TRBD1 (8 bases). The CDR3 consists of 14 residues. CDR1 is SGHVS, CDR2 FQNEAQ, per germline. Trimming took off 5 bases at V and 2 bases at J, with 11 bases between the two ends. The CDR3 DNA sequence: TGTGCCAGCAGCACAGGGGGGGTCACAGATACGCAGTATTTT. The encoded protein is CASSTGGVTDTQYF.

The J gene is TRBJ2-1, the V gene TRBV7-9; D remains unclear. Germline loops: CDR1 SEHNR, CDR2 FQNEAQ (reference sequence). This CDR3 is built from 14 residues. Trimming pared 7 bases from V and 7 bases from J, leaving 17 bases between. The CDR3 DNA reads TGTGCCAGCAACCGAGGCGGTAGTCTTAATGAGCAGTTCTTC. Translated: CASNRGGSLNEQFF.

As regards this clonotype: The germline gene is not matched at one end of the junction; a read error may be the cause. The chain uses TRBV12-3 or TRBV12-4 and TRBJ2-3, with 10 bases matching TRBD2. CDR3 length: 11 residues. CDR3 amino acids: CASSKAGGVDF. CDR3 nucleotide sequence: TGTGCCAGCAGTAAAGCGGGAGGGGTTGATTTT.

The gene calls are TRBV20-1 and TRBJ2-1, with 7 positions matching TRBD1. This CDR3 has 21 residues. CDR1 DFQATT and CDR2 SNEGSKA come from the germline V gene (reference sequence). Trimming cost V 6 bases and J 4 bases; bases outside gene matches: 30. CDR3 in DNA: TGCAGTGCCAGGGGGACGCCCTCGAAGGACGCCGGGTTAGGAGCATACAATGAGCAGTTCTTC. Amino acids: CSARGTPSKDAGLGAYNEQFF.

The J gene is TRBJ1-2, the V gene TRBV29-1; unclear D gene. This CDR3 spans 8 amino acids. V lost 7 bases, J lost 4 bases, and 1 base lay in between. Germline values: CDR1 SQVTM, CDR2 ANQGSEA. The CDR3 region is CSAYGYTF. Written as DNA, the CDR3 is TGCAGCGCCTATGGCTACACCTTC.

This rearrangement joins TRBV29-1 to TRBJ1-2; no definite D call. The CDR3 contains 13 residues. The V end lost 5 bases, the J end lost 6 bases, and 16 bases lay between the germline ends. Germline CDR1 and CDR2: SQVTM and ANQGSEA. DNA for the CDR3: TGCAGCGTTTCAAATTCTCCCGGAGATGGCTACACCTTC. Translation gives CSVSNSPGDGYTF.

On this clonotype: Compared with germline, one end of the junction differs, possibly owing to a read error. V is TRBV20-1 and J is TRBJ2-7, with 7 positions matching TRBD1. This CDR3 is 13 amino acids long. The germline V gene has CDR1 DFQATT and CDR2 SNEGSKA (reference sequence). CDR3 coding DNA: TGCAGTGCTAGAAGGACAGGCTCCCACGAGCAGTACTTC. This translates into CSARRTGSHEQYF.

The count of this clonotype is one. The chain links TRBV1 to TRBJ2-7; TRBD2 was called by the table and not checked on the DNA. TRBV1 represents a pseudogene. The CDR3 consists of 16 residues. As DNA, the CDR3 is TGCACCAGCAGCCAAACCGAGCGGGAGCCGGTGTACGAGCAGTACTTC. Translated: CTSSQTEREPVYEQYF.

The rearrangement links TRBV5-1 to TRBJ1-1, with TRBD1 identical over 7 bases. This CDR3 is built from 14 residues. Germline V CDR1 and CDR2: SGHRS, YFSETQ. The trim removed 0 bases at V and 4 bases at J, leaving 3 bases unmatched. The CDR3 nucleotides are TGCGCCAGCAGCTTGGGACAGGGTCCCACTGAAGCTTTCTTT. It translates to CASSLGQGPTEAFF.

This rearrangement joins TRBV7-3 to TRBJ2-1; TRBD2 might be the D (9 bases). The germline V gene encodes CDR1 SGHTA and CDR2 FQGTGA. The germline V and J ends were trimmed by 5 bases and 4 bases, with 30 bases remaining between them. This CDR3 has 20 residues. Here the CDR3 reads CASSLRQGKLAGGQYNEQFF. CDR3 in DNA: TGTGCCAGCAGCCTCCGACAGGGGAAGTTGGCGGGAGGGCAGTACAATGAGCAGTTCTTC.

The V gene is TRBV6-5, the J gene TRBJ2-5, with D tentatively TRBD2 (5 bases). The CDR3 consists of 15 residues. Trimming removed 2 bases from V and 4 bases from J, with 14 bases in between. CDR1 MNHEY and CDR2 SVGAGI come from the germline V gene. CDR3 protein: CASSYEEPAGETQYF. DNA for the CDR3: TGTGCCAGCAGTTACGAGGAGCCCGCGGGAGAGACCCAGTACTTC.

This chain uses TRBV30 with TRBJ2-7; 11 bases are shared with TRBD2. CDR1 and CDR2 from the germline V gene are GTSNPN and SVGIG (reference sequence). There are 14 residues in the CDR3. Trimming cost V 5 bases and J 7 bases; bases outside gene matches: 10. CDR3 amino acids: CAWGILAGVGEQYF. The CDR3 nucleotides are TGTGCCTGGGGGATACTAGCGGGAGTTGGTGAGCAGTACTTC.